These 22 T cell receptor beta chains were sequenced from one sample in a study of blood T cells in healthy people across ages. A second about 6 to 11 cycle PCR used barcoded and J-beta primers. TCRdb used MiXCR to reprocess the 5' RACE reads, holding one entry per CDR3 protein. Counted here are about 1.4 million distinct CDR3 sequences, 59% occurring once; the ten biggest clones make up 6.5% to 8.5%. Sequences were obtained from blood. All receptors come from a young man in good health.

V gene TRBV7-9 combines with J gene TRBJ1-2, with D perhaps matching TRBD1 (6 bases). Per germline, CDR1 SEHNR and CDR2 FQNEAQ (reference sequence). Trimming shortened V by 5 bases and J by 0 bases, and 13 bases separated the two germline ends. This CDR3 comprises 15 residues. The CDR3 sequence: CASSRQGMPNYGYTF. The CDR3 bases are TGTGCCAGCAGCCGGCAGGGGATGCCTAACTATGGCTACACCTTC.

The V and J genes are TRBV13 and TRBJ2-4; D gene uncertain. The J call is uncertain, as TRBJ2-5 better fits the DNA end. The CDR3 totals 13 residues. Germline lookup yields CDR1 PRHDT and CDR2 FYEKMQ (reference sequence). The CDR3 is CASSLGGFETQYF. In DNA form, the CDR3 reads TGTGCCAGCAGCTTAGGCGGGTTCGAGACCCAGTACTTC.

This clonotype was found a few times. V and J are TRBV20-1 and TRBJ2-7; 12 bases map to TRBD2. V lost 1 base and J lost 4; bases outside the gene matches: 5. The CDR3 sequence is 15 residues long. Germline V gives CDR1 DFQATT, CDR2 SNEGSKA (reference sequence). CDR3 sequence (DNA): TGCAGTGCTAGAGGGCTAGCGGGGGGGCTTTACGAGCAGTACTTC. Translating gives CSARGLAGGLYEQYF.

J is TRBJ2-1 and V is TRBV5-1; maybe TRBD2 (6 bases). Per germline, CDR1 SGHRS and CDR2 YFSETQ. The ends were cut back, 0 bases at V and 9 bases at J, with 16 bases in the middle. This CDR3 contains 15 residues. The CDR3 nucleotides read TGCGCCAGCAGCTTGGTACTAGCAGAGGGCAGTGAGCAGTTCTTC. This encodes CASSLVLAEGSEQFF.

The chain has TRBV27 and TRBJ2-7, with 7 bases lining up with TRBD2. Germline V lookup: CDR1 MNHEY, CDR2 SMNVEV (reference sequence). The CDR3 totals 15 residues. Trimming removed 7 bases from V and 0 bases from J; junction bases left unmatched: 9. The DNA of the CDR3 is TGTGCCAGCACCGAAACGGGAGGACGCTCCTACGAGCAGTACTTC. It translates to CASTETGGRSYEQYF.

V and J are TRBV5-5 and TRBJ2-3; D possibly corresponds to TRBD1 (6 bases). The CDR3 loop spans 14 amino acids. Germline loops: CDR1 SGHKS, CDR2 YYEKEE (reference sequence). Trimming left V 4 bases short and J 5 bases short, with 14 bases between. The CDR3 DNA sequence: TGTGCCAGCAGCCCGGCGTGGGGGCAAGATACGCAGTATTTT. Protein sequence: CASSPAWGQDTQYF.

As concerns this clonotype: At one end, the junction sequence differs from germline, possibly due to a read error. CDR3 coding DNA: TGTGCCAGCAGTTTATCAGCTGGGGCCAACGTCCAGACTTTC. It specifies CASSLSAGANVQTF. This chain uses TRBV27 with TRBJ2-6; perhaps TRBD1 as D (5 bases). This CDR3 has 14 residues. Germline CDR1 and CDR2: MNHEY and SMNVEV (reference sequence).

This clonotype was detected only once. The genes are TRBV4-3 and TRBJ2-7; D perhaps matches TRBD1 (5 bases). Trimming left V 0 bases short and J 0 bases short, with 12 bases between. The CDR3 sequence is 16 residues long. Germline values: CDR1 LGHNA, CDR2 YSLEER. The CDR3 DNA reads TGCGCCAGCAGCCAAGAGTTGGGGCAGAGCTCCTACGAGCAGTACTTC. It specifies CASSQELGQSSYEQYF.

This clonotype was picked up one time. V usage is TRBV27 and J usage is TRBJ2-7; TRBD1 matches at 8 bases. The CDR3 contains 19 residues. V shed 10 bases and J 2 bases; nucleotides not matched to a gene: 25. Germline CDR1 and CDR2: MNHEY and SMNVEV (reference sequence). Here the CDR3 reads CATRAARQGPSSKPYEQYF. The CDR3 bases are TGTGCCACCAGAGCTGCACGACAGGGGCCATCGAGCAAACCCTACGAGCAGTACTTC.

A single count supports this clonotype. The rearrangement links TRBV27 to TRBJ1-2; 9 bases map to TRBD1. Germline trimming cut 6 bases from V and 7 bases from J; bases unmatched to any gene: 18. The CDR3 length is 17 residues. Germline V gene lookup returns CDR1 MNHEY and CDR2 SMNVEV (reference sequence). The CDR3 here is CASSPATPGQGVGGYTF. The CDR3 bases are TGTGCCAGCAGCCCCGCGACCCCGGGACAGGGTGTAGGTGGCTACACCTTC.

Of note for this clonotype: The junction departs from the called germline gene at one end, perhaps through a read error. The V gene is TRBV15, the J gene TRBJ2-1; no firm D call. CDR1 LNHNV and CDR2 YYDKDF come from the germline V gene (reference sequence). This CDR3 has 17 amino acids. The CDR3 coding sequence is TGTGCCAGCAGCCCTTTAGTTAGACGAGAGGCCTACAATGAGCAGTTCTTC. Residues: CASSPLVRREAYNEQFF.

This clonotype was observed a few times. This sequence joins TRBV5-1 and TRBJ2-7, with 10 bases fitting TRBD2. Germline V CDR1 and CDR2: SGHRS, YFSETQ. The CDR3 loop spans 16 amino acids. V was clipped by 5 bases and J by 2 bases; unmatched bases: 10. The CDR3 DNA reads TGCGCCAGCAGTCGACTCTGGACTAGCGGTACCTACGAGCAGTACTTC. Its translation is CASSRLWTSGTYEQYF.

The chain employs TRBV2 and TRBJ2-7; D call uncertain. Germline CDR1 reads SNHLY; CDR2 reads FYNNEI. The CDR3 loop spans 13 amino acids. V was trimmed by 3 bases and J by 3 bases, leaving 9 bases between them. Here the CDR3 DNA reads TGTGCCAGCAGTGAGAGCCCAGACTACGAGCAGTACTTC. It yields the protein CASSESPDYEQYF.

This clonotype showed up just a few times. The V and J genes are TRBV6-6 and TRBJ1-6; D unresolved. Germline V gene lookup returns CDR1 MNHNY and CDR2 SVGAGI (reference sequence). This CDR3 contains 15 residues. The ends were cut back, 0 bases at V and 7 bases at J, with 10 bases in the middle. CDR3 sequence reads: CASSYSQSGNSPLHF. DNA for the CDR3: TGTGCCAGCAGTTACTCCCAGTCTGGAAATTCACCCCTCCACTTT.

The J gene is TRBJ1-4, the V gene TRBV5-1; possibly TRBD1 for D (5 bases). This CDR3 has 17 residues. Germline V CDR1 and CDR2: SGHRS, YFSETQ. Deletions cut 1 base from V and 7 bases from J, with 20 bases between. CDR3 in DNA: TGCGCCAGCAGCTTGTCAAGGGGAAGTCGGTCGGGTGAAAAACTGTTTTTT. Translating it yields CASSLSRGSRSGEKLFF.

The chain joins TRBV3-1 to TRBJ1-5, with unresolved D. Germline CDR1 and CDR2: LGHDT and YNNKEL (reference sequence). This CDR3 is 14 amino acids long. The ends were cut back, 2 bases at V and 7 bases at J, with 12 bases in the middle. The CDR3 sequence is CASSQNPIAQPQHF. CDR3 sequence (DNA): TGTGCCAGCAGCCAAAACCCCATCGCCCAGCCCCAGCATTTT.

The chain joins TRBV20-1 to TRBJ1-2; perhaps TRBD1 as D (5 bases). The germline V gene encodes CDR1 DFQATT and CDR2 SNEGSKA (reference sequence). This CDR3 comprises 15 residues. For the CDR3, the DNA is TGCGGATTAATGGGGCAGGCCAAACTTTACTATGGCTACACCTTC. The encoded protein is CGLMGQAKLYYGYTF.

In this sample, this clonotype turned up once. Written as DNA, the CDR3 is TGCAGTGCTACCGATTTTCAGGGGGCCGACGAGCAGTACTTC. It is translated as CSATDFQGADEQYF. The chain employs TRBV20-1 and TRBJ2-7, with 8 bases aligning to TRBD1. Germline V gene data show CDR1 as DFQATT and CDR2 as SNEGSKA (reference sequence). Trimming at V came to 4 bases and at J to 5 bases, leaving 10 bases not matched to a gene. CDR3 size: 14 residues.

This clonotype was detected once. V is TRBV12-5 and J is TRBJ2-7; tentatively, D is TRBD2 (6 bases). The length of the CDR3 is 13 residues. Per germline, CDR1 LGHNT and CDR2 FRNRAP. Trimming shortened V by 8 bases and J by 3 bases, and 14 bases separated the two germline ends. The CDR3 DNA reads TGTGCTAGTAAGGGGCTAGCGCGCTACGAGCAGTACTTC. Translating it yields CASKGLARYEQYF.

CDR3 sequence (DNA): TGCAGCGTTGAAGATGACAACAACTATGGCTACACCTTC. It specifies CSVEDDNNYGYTF. This rearrangement joins TRBV29-1 to TRBJ1-2, with D unclear. This CDR3 comprises 13 residues. The germline CDR1 and CDR2 sequences are SQVTM and ANQGSEA. The V end was cut by 0 bases, the J end by 2 bases, with 7 bases between.

The sample holds one count of this clonotype. This chain links TRBV4-1 with TRBJ1-1; D uncertain. Trimming took off 5 bases at V and 11 bases at J, with 15 bases between the two ends. CDR3 size: 12 residues. Germline CDR1 reads MGHRA; CDR2 reads YSYEKL. Here the CDR3 reads CASSRINDLAFF. Written as DNA, the CDR3 is TGCGCCAGCAGCAGGATAAACGACCTGGCTTTCTTT.

A remark on this clonotype: One end of the junction varies from germline; a read error may be responsible. CDR3 in amino acids: CASKGTSTPGDTQYF. The CDR3 bases are TGCGCTAGCAAGGGGACCTCGACACCGGGGGATACGCAGTATTTT. This sequence joins TRBV5-1 and TRBJ2-3; D may match TRBD1 or TRBD2 (5 bases each). Germline lookup yields CDR1 SGHRS and CDR2 YFSETQ. This CDR3 spans 15 amino acids.